These 11 T cell receptor beta chains came from one sample sequenced in a study of T cell changes during pregnancy in multiple sclerosis. Method: immunoSEQ multiplex PCR; TCRdb's copy keeps in-frame clones and lacks some. This sample has about 41,000 clones, with roughly nine tenths found just once. The sample consisted of CD4+ T cells from peripheral blood mononuclear cells, taken in the first trimester of pregnancy. The receptors stem from a female donor with multiple sclerosis, enrolled in a pregnancy study.

This chain connects TRBV6-6 to TRBJ2-7; 7 positions agree with TRBD1. The CDR3 sequence is 15 residues long. Trimming took 5 bases from V and 3 from J; bases not matched to a gene: 10. CDR1 is MNHNY and CDR2 is SVGAGI in the germline V gene (reference sequence). CDR3 nucleotide sequence: TGTGCCAGCAGTACGACAGGGAAGGGCTACTACGAGCAGTACTTC. This translates into CASSTTGKGYYEQYF.

The V gene is TRBV28, the J gene TRBJ2-7; 9 bases align to TRBD1. The CDR3 covers 15 residues. With 6 bases clipped from V and 7 bases from J, the junction kept 13 bases outside the gene matches. Germline loops: CDR1 MDHEN, CDR2 SYDVKM. CDR3 protein: CASSPGQGYSYEQYF. The CDR3 DNA sequence: TGTGCCAGCAGCCCCGGACAGGGGTACTCTTATGAGCAGTACTTC.

This chain connects TRBV9 to TRBJ2-1; 7 bases fit TRBD2. Germline assignment: CDR1 SGDLS and CDR2 YYNGEE. The V gene end was trimmed by 4 bases and the J gene end by 7 bases; junction bases not matched to a gene: 11. CDR3 length equals 15 residues. CDR3 DNA: TGTGCCAGCAGCTTCCTCAGCGGGAAGAGGAATGAGCAGTTCTTC. Encoded protein: CASSFLSGKRNEQFF. Filled out from reference TRBV9 and TRBJ2-1, the complete variable domain reads DSGVTQTPKHLITATGQRVTLRCSPRSGDLSVYWYQQSLDQGLQFLIQYYNGEERAKGNILERFSAQQFPDLHSELNLSSLELGDSALYFCASSFLSGKRNEQFFGPGTRLTVL.

This sequence joins TRBV7-9 and TRBJ1-5, with 8 nucleotides matching TRBD1. The CDR3 is made up of 14 amino acids. Germline CDR1 reads SEHNR; CDR2 reads FQNEAQ (reference sequence). Unmatched junction bases numbered 4, after V lost 4 bases and J lost 5 bases. The CDR3: CASSSGQGYQPQHF. CDR3 coding DNA: TGTGCCAGCAGCTCCGGACAGGGTTATCAGCCCCAGCATTTT.

In this sample, this clone turned up many times. This chain uses TRBV5-6 with TRBJ2-7; D is unresolved. Germline V gene data show CDR1 as SGHDT and CDR2 as YYEEEE. V lost 1 base and J lost 1, with 15 bases in between. The CDR3 is 16 amino acids. The CDR3 nucleotides read TGTGCCAGCAGCTTGCGTGGGCAACGATTTTCCTACGAGCAGTACTTC. Protein product: CASSLRGQRFSYEQYF.

This clone is termed medium-sized (0.01 to 0.1%). The chain is built from TRBV2 and TRBJ2-4; tentative D call: TRBD2 (5 bases). CDR3 length: 14 residues. Between the trimmed V and J ends, which lost 7 bases and 0 bases, there was a span of 10 bases. Germline CDR1 reads SNHLY; CDR2 reads FYNNEI. CDR3 sequence: CASKEALAKNIQYF. The CDR3 coding sequence is TGTGCCAGCAAGGAGGCCCTAGCCAAAAACATTCAGTACTTC.

J is TRBJ1-3 and V is TRBV6-6, with a tentative D call TRBD1 (5 bases). Per the germline V gene, CDR1 is MNHNY and CDR2 is SVGAGI (reference sequence). V shed 11 bases and J shed 4 bases, with 18 bases lying between them. The CDR3 is 14 amino acids. The CDR3 spells CAGHSGGRGNTIYF. The CDR3 DNA reads TGTGCCGGTCACTCGGGGGGTAGAGGAAACACCATATATTTT.

This clone was found a few times. The V call is TRBV9, the J call TRBJ1-1, with TRBD1 as a possible D gene (5 bases). Germline assignment: CDR1 SGDLS and CDR2 YYNGEE. V lost 3 bases, J lost 0 bases, and 12 bases lay in between. This CDR3 is built from 15 residues. The CDR3: CASSALTEMNTEAFF. CDR3 in DNA: TGTGCCAGCAGCGCCTTGACAGAGATGAACACTGAAGCTTTCTTT.

The chain recombines TRBV11-2 with TRBJ1-2, with TRBD1 identical over 7 bases. With 0 bases clipped from V and 2 bases from J, the junction kept 12 bases outside the gene matches. The CDR3 runs 18 residues. Germline V lookup: CDR1 SGHAT, CDR2 FQNNGV. CDR3: CASSLDPVFRGSNYGYTF. In DNA form, the CDR3 reads TGTGCCAGCAGCTTAGATCCCGTATTCAGGGGGTCGAACTATGGCTACACCTTC.

The CDR3 sequence is CASSEDGRARLYEQYF. The CDR3 DNA is TGTGCCAGCAGTGAAGACGGGAGGGCCAGACTCTACGAGCAGTACTTC. The chain employs TRBV6-1 and TRBJ2-7; 8 bases match TRBD2. Trimming took 1 base from V and 3 from J; bases not matched to a gene: 8. The CDR3 runs to 16 residues. The germline V gene encodes CDR1 MNHNS and CDR2 SASEGT.

The chain couples TRBV11-2 to TRBJ1-2, with D perhaps TRBD1 (6 bases). V lost 4 bases and J lost 3, with 12 bases in between. This CDR3 is 14 amino acids long. The V gene's germline CDR1 is SGHAT and CDR2 FQNNGV. The CDR3 region is CASSSNRAHYGYTF. CDR3 nucleotides: TGTGCCAGCAGCTCGAACAGGGCCCACTATGGCTACACCTTC.